These 18 T cell receptor beta chains share one sample of origin, sequenced in a study of CD8 T cells in ankylosing spondylitis. TCRdb called the 5' RACE reads again in MiXCR, with one record for every CDR3 protein. The sample carries about 160,000 distinct CDR3 sequences, around 16% recorded once. Sequencing input: blood, either unsorted or a sorted T cell fraction (not recorded which). These receptors were obtained from a male donor with ankylosing spondylitis or in good health (not recorded which).

The V and J genes are TRBV29-1 and TRBJ2-7; D possibly corresponds to TRBD1 (6 bases). Germline V gives CDR1 SQVTM, CDR2 ANQGSEA. Deletions cut 2 bases from V and 0 bases from J, with 11 bases between. The CDR3 loop spans 14 amino acids. This CDR3 reads CSVEFPDSSYEQYF. CDR3 DNA sequence: TGCAGCGTTGAATTCCCGGACAGCTCCTACGAGCAGTACTTC.

This clonotype was detected ten times or more. The chain combines TRBV6-1 with TRBJ1-1, with D unresolved. The length of the CDR3 is 15 residues. The germline V gene has CDR1 MNHNS and CDR2 SASEGT. V was pared by 6 bases and J by 4 bases, with 18 bases between. CDR3 DNA sequence: TGTGCCAGCAGGGAAACCCAGGTGGCCCGCACTGAAGCTTTCTTT. Protein: CASRETQVARTEAFF.

With regard to this clonotype: A clone one base away is much larger, so this may be a read error. The rearrangement joins TRBV12-3 or TRBV12-4 to TRBJ1-1; D gene uncertain. The CDR3 spans 13 residues. The CDR3 reads CASSAVENTETFF. Written as DNA, the CDR3 is TGTGCCAGCTCGGCCGTTGAGAACACTGAAACTTTCTTT.

There are many counts of this clonotype. The chain carries TRBV11-1 and TRBJ2-4, with 7 bases aligning to TRBD1. The V and J ends lost 5 bases and 12 bases, in that order; junction bases with no gene match: 10. The CDR3 is 13 amino acids. In germline, CDR1 is SGHAT, CDR2 FQDESV (reference sequence). The CDR3 nucleotides are TGTGCCAGCAGCCGGGCAGGGGGAACCACTCAGTACTTC. This codes for CASSRAGGTTQYF.

This clonotype was recorded a few times. The rearrangement links TRBV19 to TRBJ1-1, with TRBD1 as a possible D gene (5 bases). This CDR3 contains 14 residues. CDR1 and CDR2 (germline): LNHDA, SQIVND (reference sequence). V dropped 9 bases and J dropped 4 bases, with 18 bases sitting between them. CDR3 amino acids: CARTTDDPGTEAFF. CDR3 in DNA: TGTGCCAGGACGACAGACGACCCTGGCACTGAAGCTTTCTTT.

This clonotype came up many times. This chain uses TRBV4-1 with TRBJ2-2, with D unresolved. The V end was cut by 2 bases, the J end by 4 bases, with 8 bases between. Per germline, CDR1 MGHRA and CDR2 YSYEKL. The CDR3 has 14 amino acids. The CDR3 DNA reads as TGCGCCAGCAGCCAAAGGACGTTCACCGGGGAGCTGTTTTTT. Translated, it gives CASSQRTFTGELFF.

V gene TRBV29-1 combines with J gene TRBJ2-7, with 15 bases identical to TRBD2. V shed 4 bases, J shed 3 bases, and the junction held 10 bases outside the gene matches. CDR3 size: 17 residues. Germline CDR1 and CDR2: SQVTM and ANQGSEA. CDR3 nucleotide sequence: TGCAGCGTTGTAGGACTAGCGGGAGGGCGGGTGTACTACGAGCAGTACTTC. Protein: CSVVGLAGGRVYYEQYF.

Only a few counts were recorded for this clonotype. V usage is TRBV28 and J usage is TRBJ2-4, with 10 bases lining up with TRBD1. V shed 5 bases, J shed 2 bases, and the junction held 9 bases outside the gene matches. This CDR3 is built from 17 residues. CDR1 and CDR2 (germline): MDHEN, SYDVKM. CDR3 sequence: CASSPLDRGRTKNIQYF. CDR3 in DNA: TGTGCCAGCAGTCCCCTCGACAGGGGGCGGACCAAAAACATTCAGTACTTC.

This clonotype was found many times. This rearrangement joins TRBV29-1 to TRBJ2-1; 8 bases are a match to TRBD2. The V segment lost 5 bases and the J segment 7 bases; nucleotides outside the gene matches: 10. The CDR3 runs to 14 residues. Germline CDR1 is SQVTM and CDR2 is ANQGSEA. The CDR3 sequence: CSVSTSGSWNEQFF. CDR3 DNA: TGCAGCGTTAGTACCAGCGGGAGTTGGAATGAGCAGTTCTTC.

This chain uses TRBV28 with TRBJ2-1; D perhaps matches TRBD2 (6 bases). The CDR3 runs 15 residues. CDR1 MDHEN and CDR2 SYDVKM come from the germline V gene. Deletions cut 6 bases from V and 9 bases from J, with 21 bases between. The CDR3 protein is CASSGPGTSQGEQFF. CDR3 nucleotide sequence: TGTGCCAGCAGCGGCCCCGGGACTTCCCAGGGTGAGCAGTTCTTC.

DNA for the CDR3: TGTGCCAGCGGCCGGGATTTGAAGGGCCAGCCCCAGCATTTT. Translation: CASGRDLKGQPQHF. The chain employs TRBV27 and TRBJ1-5; D gene ambiguous. The CDR3 contains 14 residues. Trimming removed 8 bases from V and 7 bases from J, with 18 bases in between. CDR1 and CDR2 from the germline V gene are MNHEY and SMNVEV (reference sequence).

A few counts support this clonotype. V gene TRBV5-1 combines with J gene TRBJ1-5; perhaps TRBD1 as D (5 bases). V was shortened by 3 bases and J by 0 bases, with 10 bases between the two germline ends. The CDR3 is 15 residues long. Germline V gives CDR1 SGHRS, CDR2 YFSETQ. The CDR3 here is CASSSGTSSNQPQHF. The CDR3 DNA sequence: TGCGCCAGCAGCTCCGGGACGAGTAGCAATCAGCCCCAGCATTTT.

The chain uses TRBV4-1 and TRBJ2-1; D possibly corresponds to TRBD1 (5 bases). Trimming stripped 6 bases from V and 8 bases from J, with 14 bases between. This CDR3 region has 13 residues. Germline CDR1 is MGHRA and CDR2 is YSYEKL. The CDR3 spells CASRLSGAHEQFF. DNA for the CDR3: TGCGCCAGCAGGCTGTCTGGGGCCCATGAGCAGTTCTTC.

This clonotype was counted at least ten times. CDR3 nucleotide sequence: TGTGCCAGCAGCTTACCCCCGGGCGCGGGCTCCTACAATGAGCAGTTCTTC. This encodes CASSLPPGAGSYNEQFF. The chain is built from TRBV13 and TRBJ2-1; maybe TRBD2 (5 bases). The CDR3 covers 17 residues. The germline V gene encodes CDR1 PRHDT and CDR2 FYEKMQ (reference sequence). Between the trimmed V and J ends, which lost 2 bases and 0 bases, there was a span of 14 bases. Using reference TRBV13 and TRBJ2-1 for the parts outside the CDR3, the full variable domain is AAGVIQSPRHLIKEKRETATLKCYPIPRHDTVYWYQQGPGQDPQFLISFYEKMQSDKGSIPDRFSAQQFSDYHSELNMSSLELGDSALYFCASSLPPGAGSYNEQFFGPGTRLTVL.

At least ten counts were recorded for this clonotype. The chain employs TRBV24-1 and TRBJ2-1, with 10 bases aligning to TRBD2. CDR1 KGHDR and CDR2 SFDVKD come from the germline V gene. This CDR3 has 15 residues. J lost 3 bases, V lost 4 bases, and 2 bases had no gene match. The CDR3 reads CATSDPSGSYNEQFF. The CDR3, as DNA: TGTGCCACCAGTGACCCTAGCGGGAGCTACAATGAGCAGTTCTTC.

A remark on this clonotype: This may come from a read error, since a much larger clone is one base off. This rearrangement joins TRBV5-1 to TRBJ2-3, with no clear D. CDR1 and CDR2 from the germline V gene are SGHRS and YFSETQ. This CDR3 has 14 amino acids. This CDR3 reads CTSSLDRPQVTQYF. The CDR3 nucleotides read TGCACCAGCAGCTTGGACCGTCCACAAGTTACGCAGTATTTT.

Many counts were recorded for this clonotype. The chain has TRBV2 and TRBJ2-3; D not resolved. The germline V gene encodes CDR1 SNHLY and CDR2 FYNNEI. Trimming removed 4 bases at V and 7 bases at J, with 6 bases between. The CDR3 runs 11 residues. CDR3 nucleotides: TGTGCCAGCAGTGCCATAAATACGCAGTATTTT. It yields the protein CASSAINTQYF.

This clonotype was counted at least ten times. The rearrangement uses TRBV15 and TRBJ2-2; TRBD1 matches at 7 bases. The V gene end was trimmed by 3 bases and the J gene end by 5 bases; junction bases not matched to a gene: 6. The CDR3 has 15 residues. From germline, CDR1 is LNHNV and CDR2 YYDKDF (reference sequence). CDR3 residues: CATSRETGRTGELFF. DNA for the CDR3: TGTGCCACCAGCAGGGAGACAGGGCGAACCGGGGAGCTGTTTTTT.